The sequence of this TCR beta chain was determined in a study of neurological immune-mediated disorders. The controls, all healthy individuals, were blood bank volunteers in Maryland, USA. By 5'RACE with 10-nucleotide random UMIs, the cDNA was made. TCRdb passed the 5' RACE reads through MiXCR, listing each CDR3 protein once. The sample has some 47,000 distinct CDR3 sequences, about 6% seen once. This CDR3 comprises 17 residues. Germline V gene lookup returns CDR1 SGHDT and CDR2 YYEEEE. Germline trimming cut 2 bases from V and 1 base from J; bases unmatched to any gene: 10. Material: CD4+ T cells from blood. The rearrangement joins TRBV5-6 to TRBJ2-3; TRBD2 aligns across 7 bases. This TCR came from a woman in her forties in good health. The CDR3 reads CASSFLGGRSGTDTQYF. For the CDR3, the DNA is TGTGCCAGCAGCTTTCTGGGCGGGAGATCTGGCACAGATACGCAGTATTTT.